This TCR beta chain was observed in a study of blood T cell repertoires in COVID-19. In the study overall: The United States, Italy and Spain supplied acute and convalescent COVID-19 samples. T cells, B-cell-depleted T cells, or PBMCs provided the cDNA or gDNA that served as material.

CDR1 is SNHLY, CDR2 FYNNEI, per germline. CDR3 length: 13 amino acids. Trimming pared 7 bases from V and 11 bases from J, leaving 17 bases between. Per the original methods: Reference gene primers were amplified, and this amplification served to estimate nucleated cell counts. Sequencing was performed with immunoSEQ multiplex PCR; in TCRdb, only in-frame clones are kept and a portion is missing. Clone size and V and J calls were adopted from that table, with D and trimming inferred from the DNA. The repertoire holds 300,000 to 350,000 clones, with about 83% as singletons. Sequenced sample: peripheral blood. This clonotype originated in a man aged 30 to 45 with active or convalescent COVID-19. The V call is TRBV2, the J call TRBJ1-4, with TRBD1 as a possible D gene (6 bases). The CDR3 DNA follows: TGTGCCAGCAACCAAGCGCAGGGGCGGAAACTGTTTTTT. Amino acids: CASNQAQGRKLFF.